One and the same sample provided the 18 T cell receptor beta chains below, sequenced in a study of metastatic and nonmetastatic thyroid tumors. Patients had received no treatment of any kind before thyroid surgery. TCRdb re-processed the PCR reads through MiXCR. The table lists over 55,000 clones, 25% to 30% of them singletons. The sample consisted of blood. The source of these receptors is a female donor with papillary thyroid cancer or a benign thyroid nodule (not recorded which). Some clones in this sample may be carry-over from other donors' samples.

V and J are TRBV5-1 and TRBJ1-3; weak D call: TRBD1 (5 bases). Germline values: CDR1 SGHRS, CDR2 YFSETQ. This CDR3 spans 17 amino acids. V lost 4 bases to trimming and J lost 0 bases, with 17 bases between them. The DNA for the CDR3 is TGCGCCAGCAGCACTGGGGCAGCCCCTAACTCTGGAAACACCATATATTTT. Encoded protein: CASSTGAAPNSGNTIYF.

This chain links TRBV5-1 with TRBJ2-7; D possibly corresponds to TRBD2 (6 bases). The CDR3 extends over 13 amino acids. CDR1 is SGHRS, CDR2 YFSETQ, per germline. Trimming left V 5 bases short and J 5 bases short, with 14 bases between. The CDR3 sequence: CASREGPDHEQYF. CDR3 sequence (DNA): TGCGCCAGCAGGGAGGGGCCGGATCACGAGCAGTACTTC. Based on the CDR3 plus reference TRBV5-1 and TRBJ2-7, the full variable domain is KAGVTQTPRYLIKTRGQQVTLSCSPISGHRSVSWYQQTPGQGLQFLFEYFSETQRNKGNFPGRFSGRQFSNSRSEMNVSTLELGDSALYLCASREGPDHEQYFGPGTRLTVT.

This chain uses TRBV6-2 or TRBV6-3 with TRBJ2-5; 9 nucleotides line up with TRBD1. Germline CDR1 and CDR2: MNHEY and SVGEGT. The junction had 16 bases not matched to a gene; V was cut back by 4 bases and J by 4 bases. The CDR3 has 18 amino acids. CDR3 coding DNA: TGTGCCAGCAGTTTCACCGCACTCCGGGACAGGGATGTAGAGACCCAGTACTTC. Translation: CASSFTALRDRDVETQYF.

The V gene is TRBV7-2, the J gene TRBJ2-5, with 7 bases matching TRBD2. The V and J ends lost 4 bases and 2 bases, in that order; junction bases with no gene match: 13. This CDR3 is built from 17 residues. Per germline, CDR1 SGHTA and CDR2 FQGNSA. Here the CDR3 reads CASSSHLGGDGQETQYF. CDR3 sequence (DNA): TGTGCCAGCAGCTCTCACTTGGGGGGGGACGGTCAAGAGACCCAGTACTTC.

This clone was seen only a few times. V is TRBV12-3 or TRBV12-4 and J is TRBJ2-1; TRBD2 is a possible D gene (6 bases). V was clipped by 5 bases and J by 11 bases, with 10 bases between them. The CDR3 is made up of 11 amino acids. CDR3: CASSRLVKQFF. The DNA of the CDR3 is TGTGCCAGCAGTCGACTAGTAAAGCAGTTCTTC.

The table lists this clone with many counts. The chain carries TRBV3-1 and TRBJ1-1; maybe TRBD1 (6 bases). Per germline, CDR1 LGHDT and CDR2 YNNKEL (reference sequence). V lost 4 bases and J 3 bases, leaving 12 bases between the germline ends. This CDR3 contains 14 residues. CDR3 sequence reads: CASSLVPGDTEAFF. CDR3 sequence (DNA): TGTGCCAGCAGCCTCGTCCCAGGGGACACTGAAGCTTTCTTT.

This clone was seen a handful of times. The chain has TRBV6-2 or TRBV6-3 and TRBJ2-3, with D uncertain. The germline CDR1 and CDR2 sequences are MNHEY and SVGEGT. Trimming took off 3 bases at V and 5 bases at J, with 3 bases between the two ends. The CDR3 runs to 11 residues. CDR3 sequence reads: CASSYGDTQYF. The CDR3, as DNA: TGTGCCAGCAGTTATGGAGATACGCAGTATTTT.

There are a few counts of this clone. This rearrangement joins TRBV12-3 or TRBV12-4 to TRBJ1-6; TRBD1 aligns across 7 bases. V was pared by 3 bases and J by 0 bases, with 2 bases of the junction left unmatched. This CDR3 contains 16 residues. The DNA for the CDR3 is TGTGCCAGCAGTTTGGGACAGAGCTCCTATAATTCACCCCTCCACTTT. Residues: CASSLGQSSYNSPLHF.

The V call is TRBV5-1, the J call TRBJ1-1; 8 positions agree with TRBD1. Unmatched junction bases numbered 9, after V lost 2 bases and J lost 3 bases. This CDR3 is built from 16 residues. CDR1 and CDR2 (germline): SGHRS, YFSETQ. CDR3 sequence (DNA): TGCGCCAGCAGCTTAAACAGGGGGACGGTGTACACTGAAGCTTTCTTT. It yields the protein CASSLNRGTVYTEAFF.

This chain joins TRBV12-3 or TRBV12-4 and TRBJ2-1; either TRBD1 or TRBD2 may supply D (5 bases each). CDR3 length equals 13 residues. Trimming left V 6 bases short and J 4 bases short, with 10 bases between. CDR3 residues: CASSPGAYNEQFF. The CDR3 DNA reads TGTGCCAGCAGCCCCGGGGCTTACAATGAGCAGTTCTTC.

This clone showed up just a few times. The V gene is TRBV6-1, the J gene TRBJ2-2; D not resolved. The ends were cut back, 11 bases at V and 0 bases at J, with 7 bases in the middle. CDR3 length: 12 residues. Germline CDR1 is MNHNS and CDR2 is SASEGT. The DNA of the CDR3 is TGTGCCTCGTTCACGAACACCGGGGAGCTGTTTTTT. Amino acids: CASFTNTGELFF.

This rearrangement joins TRBV5-1 to TRBJ2-7, with D possibly matching TRBD1 (6 bases). The CDR3 contains 14 residues. The germline V and J ends were trimmed by 4 bases and 3 bases, with 14 bases remaining between them. The germline V gene has CDR1 SGHRS and CDR2 YFSETQ. For the CDR3, the DNA is TGCGCCAGCAGCCCTCGACAGGACAGCTACGAGCAGTACTTC. Protein: CASSPRQDSYEQYF.

The chain joins TRBV7-2 to TRBJ1-2; D gene unclear. CDR1 SGHTA and CDR2 FQGNSA come from the germline V gene. With 6 bases removed from V and 4 bases from J, the gap between germline ends came to 12 bases. This CDR3 has 13 amino acids. CDR3 amino acids: CASSHTSPYGYTF. CDR3 nucleotides: TGTGCCAGCAGTCACACTTCTCCCTATGGCTACACCTTC.

This clone has just a few counts. The genes are TRBV2 and TRBJ2-1; the match to TRBD2 covers 9 bases. Unmatched junction bases numbered 4, after V lost 6 bases and J lost 7 bases. Germline values: CDR1 SNHLY, CDR2 FYNNEI. The CDR3 has 13 residues. CDR3 DNA: TGTGCCAGCAGGCGGGAGGGCCGGAATGAGCAGTTCTTC. It encodes CASRREGRNEQFF. Full variable domain (rest looked up from reference TRBV2 and TRBJ2-1): EPEVTQTPSHQVTQMGQEVILRCVPISNHLYFYWYRQILGQKVEFLVSFYNNEISEKSEIFDDQFSVERPDGSNFTLKIRSTKLEDSAMYFCASRREGRNEQFFGPGTRLTVL.

This rearrangement joins TRBV7-3 to TRBJ2-2; 9 bases agree with TRBD2. Looked up from germline, CDR1 is SGHTA and CDR2 is FQGTGA. J was trimmed by 1 base and V by 4 bases; bases with no gene match: 4. The CDR3 has 16 residues. As DNA, the CDR3 is TGTGCCAGCAGCTCCGGACTAGCGTGGAACACCGGGGAGCTGTTTTTT. Translation: CASSSGLAWNTGELFF.

This clone was observed a handful of times. The J gene is TRBJ2-7, the V gene TRBV12-3 or TRBV12-4; possibly TRBD2 for D (5 bases). The CDR3 covers 18 residues. V was pared by 5 bases and J by 3 bases, with 26 bases between. CDR3 amino acids: CASSPDDGETRGIYEQYF. CDR3 nucleotides: TGTGCCAGCAGTCCGGATGACGGGGAAACCAGAGGGATCTACGAGCAGTACTTC.

This clone is medium-sized by share. V is TRBV6-1 and J is TRBJ1-2; D remains unclear. V was shortened by 10 bases and J by 2 bases, with 8 bases between the two germline ends. CDR1 is MNHNS, CDR2 SASEGT, per germline. This CDR3 comprises 11 residues. The CDR3 sequence: CATTVNYGYTF. The CDR3 nucleotides are TGTGCCACCACGGTGAACTATGGCTACACCTTC.

The sample holds a few counts of this clone. The rearrangement links TRBV5-1 to TRBJ1-2; 8 bases line up with TRBD1. With 4 bases clipped from V and 4 bases from J, the junction kept 6 bases outside the gene matches. CDR3 size: 14 residues. Germline lookup yields CDR1 SGHRS and CDR2 YFSETQ. The CDR3 is CASSAGQGSYGYTF. The CDR3 DNA sequence: TGCGCCAGCAGCGCTGGACAGGGAAGCTATGGCTACACCTTC.